This entry lists 11 T cell receptor beta chains sequenced from one sample in a study of T-cell memory formation after mild COVID-19. TCRdb redid the calling of the 5' RACE reads with MiXCR, one entry per CDR3 protein. The sample includes more than 75,000 distinct CDR3 sequences, approximately 15% seen only once; the top ten take 30% to 35%. The sample comprised PBMCs or a T cell subset sorted from them (not recorded which). These TCRs come from an adult woman who had mild COVID-19 (a few samples of this study predate the infection). Cell type and time point are not known.

This clonotype has just a few counts. The chain carries TRBV19 and TRBJ1-1, with D tentatively TRBD1 (5 bases). Germline-derived CDR1 and CDR2 are LNHDA and SQIVND (reference sequence). This CDR3 contains 14 residues. V lost 5 bases to trimming and J lost 2 bases, with 12 bases between them. The CDR3 here is CASSLGDFNTEAFF. CDR3 in DNA: TGTGCCAGTAGTCTGGGGGACTTTAACACTGAAGCTTTCTTT.

This clonotype was observed once. The V call is TRBV7-2, the J call TRBJ2-7, with 7 nucleotides matching TRBD1. J was trimmed by 3 bases and V by 4 bases; bases with no gene match: 3. CDR3 length: 13 amino acids. The V gene's germline CDR1 is SGHTA and CDR2 FQGNSA. The chain's CDR3 is CASSSWTGYEQYF. The CDR3 DNA reads as TGTGCCAGCAGCTCATGGACAGGCTACGAGCAGTACTTC. Together with reference TRBV7-2 and TRBJ2-7, the CDR3 gives the full variable domain: GAGVSQSPSNKVTEKGKDVELRCDPISGHTALYWYRQSLGQGLEFLIYFQGNSAPDKSGLPSDRFSAERTGGSVSTLTIQRTQQEDSAVYLCASSSWTGYEQYFGPGTRLTVT.

The chain joins TRBV19 to TRBJ2-7; D call uncertain. The length of the CDR3 is 14 residues. V lost 1 base and J 6 bases, leaving 13 bases between the germline ends. The germline CDR1 and CDR2 sequences are LNHDA and SQIVND (reference sequence). CDR3 DNA sequence: TGTGCCAGTAGTATAGGACCCCCCACGGCCGAGCAGTACTTC. This codes for CASSIGPPTAEQYF.

The genes are TRBV27 and TRBJ1-1; possible D gene TRBD1, 5 bases. Between the trimmed V and J ends, which lost 6 bases and 3 bases, there was a span of 14 bases. The CDR3 has 14 amino acids. In germline, CDR1 is MNHEY, CDR2 SMNVEV (reference sequence). The CDR3 bases are TGTGCCAGCAGGCCCCACGACAGTTACACTGAAGCTTTCTTT. Translation gives CASRPHDSYTEAFF.

This clonotype has more than one count but fewer than ten. The rearrangement uses TRBV29-1 and TRBJ2-3, with 9 bases lining up with TRBD1. There are 14 residues in the CDR3. CDR1 and CDR2 from the germline V gene are SQVTM and ANQGSEA. V lost 6 bases, J lost 4 bases, and 8 bases stayed unmatched. DNA for the CDR3: TGCAGCGTCGCCGGGACAGGGATCGCAGATACGCAGTATTTT. The encoded protein is CSVAGTGIADTQYF.

The chain carries TRBV7-8 and TRBJ2-5, with 7 bases fitting TRBD2. V lost 6 bases to trimming and J lost 4 bases; unmatched junction nucleotides: 8. Germline CDR1 SGHVS, CDR2 FQNEAQ. The CDR3 length is 14 residues. The CDR3 loop is CASSQYGGGETQYF. The CDR3 region has the DNA TGTGCCAGCAGTCAGTACGGCGGGGGAGAGACCCAGTACTTC.

The sample holds a few counts of this clonotype. This sequence joins TRBV3-1 and TRBJ2-1, with TRBD2 identical over 10 bases. The CDR3 contains 16 residues. The germline V gene has CDR1 LGHDT and CDR2 YNNKEL (reference sequence). Unmatched junction bases numbered 8, after V lost 6 bases and J lost 3 bases. CDR3 DNA sequence: TGTGCCAGCAGTGAACTAGCGGGGAGCAACTACAATGAGCAGTTCTTC. Its protein product is CASSELAGSNYNEQFF.

This clonotype was counted between two and nine times. The V gene is TRBV29-1, the J gene TRBJ1-2; D unresolved. The germline CDR1 and CDR2 sequences are SQVTM and ANQGSEA. There are 14 residues in the CDR3. Trimming took 0 bases from V and 5 from J, leaving 13 bases between them. The CDR3 bases are TGCAGCGTTGAAGATACGGCAGGAGGGTATGGCTACACCTTC. Protein sequence: CSVEDTAGGYGYTF.

The rearrangement joins TRBV29-1 to TRBJ1-2; the D gene is possibly TRBD1 (5 bases). CDR3 length equals 13 residues. Trimming removed 7 bases from V and 0 bases from J, with 12 bases in between. Looked up from germline, CDR1 is SQVTM and CDR2 is ANQGSEA. The CDR3 loop reads CSADSPSNYGYTF. CDR3 bases: TGCAGCGCTGACAGTCCATCTAACTATGGCTACACCTTC.

This clonotype was seen only a few times. The chain is built from TRBV12-3 or TRBV12-4 and TRBJ2-5; tentatively, D is TRBD1 (5 bases). This CDR3 region has 13 residues. V was cut by 5 bases and J by 2 bases, with 9 bases left in between. CDR3 bases: TGTGCCAGCAGTCCGAGACAGCAAGAGACCCAGTACTTC. Protein sequence: CASSPRQQETQYF.

This clonotype is categorized as medium-sized. The genes are TRBV5-1 and TRBJ1-1; tentative D call: TRBD1 (6 bases). Trimming took 2 bases from V and 0 from J, leaving 20 bases between them. The CDR3 has 18 residues. The germline V gene has CDR1 SGHRS and CDR2 YFSETQ. CDR3 in DNA: TGCGCCAGCAGCTTTCGGGGGCCAGAACCGACCTTGAACACTGAAGCTTTCTTT. Its translation: CASSFRGPEPTLNTEAFF. Full variable domain (outside the CDR3, taken from reference TRBV5-1 and TRBJ1-1): KAGVTQTPRYLIKTRGQQVTLSCSPISGHRSVSWYQQTPGQGLQFLFEYFSETQRNKGNFPGRFSGRQFSNSRSEMNVSTLELGDSALYLCASSFRGPEPTLNTEAFFGQGTRLTVV.